This TCR beta chain was obtained from a study of shared clonotypes between healthy human individuals. Study as a whole: CD4 naive and CD4 memory each took three plates per donor, while CD8 naive took two and CD8 memory one. Whole-study findings and limits: Sequencing depth was predicted to influence how clonotypes are shared among donors. When naive CD4 clonotypes were compared across a handful of donors, approximately 5% were shared.

TCRdb keeps only in-frame clones here, not all; method: immunoSEQ multiplex PCR. The data show more than 1,200,000 clones, roughly 98.5% seen once. Division of CD4+ cells produced a CD45RA+ naive subset and a CD45RA-negative memory subset. Worth noting for this clone: Its antigen is unknown.

The sequence came from a man younger than 40 in good health. Sequencing input: naive CD4+ T cells sorted from blood. Stated subset: CD45RA+ positively selected.

DNA of the CDR3: TGTGCCAGCAGTGTAGGGCTAGCGGGAGGTGAGCAGTACTTC. It specifies CASSVGLAGGEQYF. The chain has TRBV27 and TRBJ2-7; 11 bases map to TRBD2. Germline V CDR1 and CDR2: MNHEY, SMNVEV (reference sequence). This CDR3 has 14 amino acids. V was pared by 5 bases and J by 7 bases, with 7 bases of the junction left unmatched.